Given below is one T cell receptor beta chain in context. This clone's antigen is unknown. Qualities for individual bases were not recorded, and no much larger clone is one base off. The data were obtained in a study of blood T cell repertoires in COVID-19 (dated by TCRdb to the early 2020s). Describing the broader study: The collaborator samples originated in the United States, Italy and Spain and spanned the acute and convalescent phases of COVID-19. Sample metadata almost always included a de-identified subject ID, COVID-19 status, age in years and sex. The material from the prospective study consisted of cDNA or gDNA derived from T cells, B-cell-depleted T cells, or PBMCs. The repertoires were released in a freely available public database meant as a resource for research on the immune response to SARS-CoV-2. The dataset comprised deeply sampled blood TCRbeta repertoires from subjects exposed to, actively infected with, or recovered from COVID-19. The samples were drawn from the first 160 participants of the ongoing ImmuneRACE study and from over 950 subjects provided by 6 global collaborators. Where HLA class I and class II types were available, the types were taken from metadata supplied by the sample provider, not from assay-based typing.

Participants in the prospective study were enrolled through a virtual design, were aged roughly 18 to 100 years, and lived in some 24 United States geographic areas. In the prospective study, cohorts were assigned on the basis of participant-reported clinical history obtained from a screening survey and a study questionnaire. Recovered participants in ImmuneRACE Cohort 3 were defined by two consecutive negative NP/OP PCR tests, clearance by a healthcare professional, or resolution of symptoms. Each participant in the prospective study had whole blood, serum and a nasopharyngeal or oropharyngeal swab collected by mobile phlebotomists. Prospective study participants could optionally give additional blood draws and questionnaires over an approximately two-month period. Blood samples from the prospective study were shipped frozen or at room temperature prior to DNA extraction. The CDR3 numbers 13 residues from cysteine through phenylalanine. Only CDR3 DNA is held: 39 bases, read in frame from base 1. The germline V gene supplies CDR1 ENHRY and CDR2 SYGVKD. V is cut back by 6 bases and J by 5 bases, with 6 bases in the junction unmatched.

TCRbeta CDR3 regions were amplified from genomic DNA by means of the immunoSEQ Assay, a bias-controlled multiplex PCR. The source study handled its data this way. Nucleated cell counts per sample were estimated from amplification of reference gene primers within the assay. To quantify the absolute abundance of each unique TCRbeta CDR3 rearrangement, sequence reads were collapsed and filtered. Productive Simpson clonality was computed per sample as the square root of Simpson's diversity index over productive rearrangements. TCRdb carries this immuneACCESS record with in-frame sequences only. Its versions omit some clonotypes, under half of them owing to an unresolved V gene in the studies checked, with the rest unexplained. Clone size and V and J calls were adopted from that table, with D and trimming inferred from the DNA. The sample data list 260,000 or so clones, and under 90% of these were observed just once. The top ten hold about 16% of the sample.

General findings and caveats noted by the study authors: The amount of clinical and demographic metadata varied by source and participant and was provided uncurated.

The TCR comes from a man between 18 and 29 years old who had recovered from COVID-19. The specimen sequenced was PBMCs or T cells enriched from blood (not recorded which). The receptor chain draws on TRBV10-3 and TRBJ1-1; the junction holds 7 bases that match TRBD1. The CDR3 reads CAIRPDRATEAFF. The DNA sequence follows: TGTGCCATCAGGCCCGACAGGGCTACTGAAGCTTTCTTT.